The sequence of this T cell receptor beta chain was determined in a study of T cells expressing NK-cell markers. Study as a whole: The TCR beta repertoires originated in sorted CD3+CD56+NKG2C+, CD3+CD56+NKG2C- and CD3+CD56-NKG2C+ T cells. Notes on the study in general: Once again these clonotypes came out on top in the CD3+CD56-NKG2C+ fraction of several donors.

As to this clonotype: Its specificity is not known.

UMIs accompanied the 5'RACE template switching by which TCR beta cDNA was made. TCRdb processed the 5' RACE reads again and assigns one entry to each CDR3 protein, with no DNA. The table for this sample gives some 460,000 distinct CDR3 sequences. The sample taken for sequencing was blood T cells: a sorted CD56 or NKG2C T cell subset, CD4+ or CD8+ T cells, or bulk PBMC T cells (not recorded which). The TCR comes from a woman between 50 and 59 years old in good health.

Here the CDR3 reads CASRTTATYGYTF. The J gene is TRBJ1-2, the V gene TRBV27. There are 13 residues in the CDR3. CDR1 is MNHEY, CDR2 SMNVEV, per germline (reference sequence).